The 8 T cell receptor beta chains below come from one sample, sequenced in a study of CD8 T cells in Susac syndrome. Reverse transcription of roughly 0.5 to 1 ug RNA was carried out with random hexamers. TCRdb reprocessed the immunoSEQ multiplex PCR reads with MiXCR, giving one entry per CDR3 protein. Of about 76,000 distinct CDR3 sequences in the sample, approximately 93% were seen once. The specimen sequenced was CD8+ T cells from PBMCs. The receptors originated from a human donor with Susac syndrome.

The chain employs TRBV15 and TRBJ1-4; a possible D gene is TRBD1 (5 bases). Germline V gene data show CDR1 as LNHNV and CDR2 as YYDKDF (reference sequence). This CDR3 is built from 15 residues. Trimming shortened V by 0 bases and J by 13 bases, and 18 bases separated the two germline ends. Here the CDR3 reads CATSRDDVRDGGLFF. The CDR3 DNA reads as TGTGCCACCAGCAGAGACGACGTCCGGGACGGGGGACTGTTTTTT.

The rearrangement links TRBV20-1 to TRBJ1-4; unclear D gene. Trimming removed 3 bases at V and 8 bases at J, with 13 bases between. This CDR3 comprises 13 residues. Germline loops: CDR1 DFQATT, CDR2 SNEGSKA (reference sequence). The CDR3, as DNA: TGCAGTGCTAGCCAGGCCCCGGAAGAAAAACTGTTTTTT. Protein sequence: CSASQAPEEKLFF.

This clonotype was picked up one time. The chain couples TRBV9 to TRBJ2-1, with 7 nucleotides matching TRBD2. V was pared by 0 bases and J by 0 bases, with 3 bases of the junction left unmatched. This CDR3 has 16 residues. Germline values: CDR1 SGDLS, CDR2 YYNGEE. CDR3 nucleotide sequence: TGTGCCAGCAGCGTAGATCTAGCGGCCTCCTACAATGAGCAGTTCTTC. This gives the protein CASSVDLAASYNEQFF.

The CDR3 sequence is CASSYLYEQYF. CDR3 coding DNA: TGTGCCAGCAGTTACCTCTACGAGCAGTACTTC. V usage is TRBV6-5 and J usage is TRBJ2-7; no reliable D call. V lost 2 bases and J lost 3, with 2 bases in between. The germline gives CDR1 MNHEY, CDR2 SVGAGI. The CDR3 extends over 11 amino acids.

This chain connects TRBV28 to TRBJ2-6; D remains ambiguous. The V gene lost 3 bases and the J gene lost 0 bases, with 15 bases spanning the gap. Germline lookup yields CDR1 MDHEN and CDR2 SYDVKM. This CDR3 has 18 amino acids. The CDR3 sequence: CASSFPPWQHSGANVLTF. The CDR3, as DNA: TGTGCCAGCAGTTTCCCTCCCTGGCAGCACTCTGGGGCCAACGTCCTGACTTTC.

This sequence joins TRBV12-3 or TRBV12-4 and TRBJ1-2; D perhaps matches TRBD1 (5 bases). V was clipped by 2 bases and J by 4 bases, with 11 bases between them. This CDR3 is built from 14 residues. In DNA, the CDR3 is TGTGCCAGCAGTTTAACCAGGGATACCTATGGCTACACCTTC. Its protein is CASSLTRDTYGYTF.

The chain carries TRBV12-3 or TRBV12-4 and TRBJ2-3; 9 bases are a match to TRBD2. J lost 0 bases, V lost 6 bases, and 4 bases had no gene match. The CDR3 sequence is 15 residues long. CDR3 sequence (DNA): TGTGCCAGCAGGAGACTAGCGGAAAGCACAGATACGCAGTATTTT. Translation gives CASRRLAESTDTQYF.

The count of this clonotype is one. V and J are TRBV14 and TRBJ2-2, with D possibly TRBD1 on 5 matching bases. V lost 1 base and J 5 bases, leaving 14 bases between the germline ends. Germline CDR1 SGHDN, CDR2 FVKESK. This CDR3 is built from 16 residues. CDR3 bases: TGTGCCAGCAGCCAAGCAGCGAGACAGCATACCGGGGAGCTGTTTTTT. This translates into CASSQAARQHTGELFF.